What follows is one TCR beta chain and its context. Its antigen is not known. The data were obtained in a study of T cell responses to AZD1222 COVID-19 vaccine. Whole-study context: Some second doses came at about 4 weeks and others at about 12 weeks; these were pooled. Notes on the study in general: The study found vaccine-associated CD4 TCRs spanning spike, dominant at 160-218 and 743-854. Compared with day 0, the breadth and depth of the Spike-specific TCR repertoire rose significantly after two doses of AZD1222.

Using immunoSEQ multiplex PCR, the repertoire was profiled, and TCRdb retains in-frame clones only, with some absent. In the table there are over 45,000 clones, 70% to 90% of which are singletons. The sequenced sample was peripheral blood, obtained on day 0 of AZD1222 vaccination. The sequence was collected from an adult in good health.

In DNA, the CDR3 is TGTGCCAGCAGCTACAGTCAAGGGGCTGGCGGTCAGCCCCAGCATTTT. Translated: CASSYSQGAGGQPQHF. The chain employs TRBV28 and TRBJ1-5; a possible D gene is TRBD1 (5 bases). V was trimmed by 6 bases and J by 6 bases, leaving 21 bases between them. This CDR3 spans 16 amino acids. Germline CDR1 is MDHEN and CDR2 is SYDVKM.